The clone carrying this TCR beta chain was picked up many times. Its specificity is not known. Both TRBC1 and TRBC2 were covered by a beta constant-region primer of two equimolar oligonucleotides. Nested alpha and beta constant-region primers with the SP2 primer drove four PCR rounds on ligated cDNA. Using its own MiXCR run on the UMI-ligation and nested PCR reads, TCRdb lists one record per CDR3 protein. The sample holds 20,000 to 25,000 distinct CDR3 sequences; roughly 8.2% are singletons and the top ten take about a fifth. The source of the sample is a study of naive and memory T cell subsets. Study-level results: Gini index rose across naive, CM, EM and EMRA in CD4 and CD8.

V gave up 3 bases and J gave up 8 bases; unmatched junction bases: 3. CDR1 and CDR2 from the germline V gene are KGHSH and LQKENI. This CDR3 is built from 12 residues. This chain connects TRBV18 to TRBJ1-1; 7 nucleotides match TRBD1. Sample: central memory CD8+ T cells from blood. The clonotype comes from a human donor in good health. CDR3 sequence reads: CASSPGTEEAFF. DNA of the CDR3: TGTGCCAGCTCACCCGGGACAGAAGAAGCTTTCTTT.